The T cell receptor (beta chain) under discussion was sequenced for a study of T-cell memory formation after mild COVID-19. The junction had 12 bases not matched to a gene; V was cut back by 3 bases and J by 4 bases. The CDR3 contains 16 residues. Per the germline V gene, CDR1 is SQVTM and CDR2 is ANQGSEA. TCRdb passed the 5' RACE reads through MiXCR, listing each CDR3 protein once. The data show around 450,000 distinct CDR3 sequences, around 20% seen once. Study-level findings and limits: Nothing showed for sure that second-wave clones peaking on day 37 were SARS-CoV-2 specific.

As to this clonotype: Its specificity is not known.

The receptor's source is an adult woman who had mild COVID-19 (a few samples of this study predate the infection). Cell type and time point are not known. The source material was PBMCs or a T cell subset sorted from them (not recorded which). This chain joins TRBV29-1 and TRBJ2-1, with 7 bases that match TRBD1. The DNA for the CDR3 is TGCAGCGTTGAGGGTCTTCCAGGGGGTGAATACAATGAGCAGTTCTTC. Its protein is CSVEGLPGGEYNEQFF.